This TCR beta chain originates from a study of identical twins. TCRdb re-called the 5' RACE reads with MiXCR, one entry per CDR3 protein. The data contain approximately 690,000 distinct CDR3 sequences, 6.1% of them singletons. Germline CDR1 MNHNS, CDR2 SASEGT. The CDR3 runs 14 residues. Unmatched junction bases numbered 3, after V lost 6 bases and J lost 2 bases. In its sample, this clonotype was seen a few times. This sequence joins TRBV6-1 and TRBJ2-5, with 10 bases lining up with TRBD1. The TCR was taken from a man aged 18 to 30 in good health. Sequenced sample: naive T cells sorted from blood. The CDR3 loop is CASRRDRGQETQYF. The CDR3 nucleotides are TGTGCCAGCAGACGGGACAGGGGACAAGAGACCCAGTACTTC.